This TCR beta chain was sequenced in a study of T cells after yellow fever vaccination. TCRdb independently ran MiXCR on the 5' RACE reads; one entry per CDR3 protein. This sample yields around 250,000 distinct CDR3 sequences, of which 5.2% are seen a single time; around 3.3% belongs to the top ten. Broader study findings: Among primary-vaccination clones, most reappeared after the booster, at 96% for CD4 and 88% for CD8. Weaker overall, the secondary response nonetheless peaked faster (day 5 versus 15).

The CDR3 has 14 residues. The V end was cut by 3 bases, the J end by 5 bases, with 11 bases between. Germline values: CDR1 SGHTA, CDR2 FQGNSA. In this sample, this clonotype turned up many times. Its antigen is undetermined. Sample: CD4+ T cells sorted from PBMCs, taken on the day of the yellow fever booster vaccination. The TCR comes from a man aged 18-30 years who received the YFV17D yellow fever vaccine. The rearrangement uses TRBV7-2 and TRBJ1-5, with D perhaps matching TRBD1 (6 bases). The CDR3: CASSLGTWDQPQHF. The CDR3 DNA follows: TGTGCCAGCAGCTTGGGGACATGGGATCAGCCCCAGCATTTT.